The 7 T cell receptor beta chains reported below all come from one sample, sequenced in a study of identical twins. MiXCR, applied by TCRdb to the 5' RACE reads, yields one record per CDR3 protein. The data contain roughly 720,000 distinct CDR3 sequences, approximately 18% of them singletons. These data were also filed under a second study, of T cells expressing NK-cell markers.

Input material: PBMCs. Receptors were obtained from a woman aged 18 to 35 in good health.

CDR3 sequence reads: CSAAHSGGYTF. DNA of the CDR3: TGCAGTGCTGCCCACAGTGGTGGCTACACCTTC. The chain links TRBV20-1 to TRBJ1-2; no definite D call. The CDR3 covers 11 residues. CDR1 DFQATT and CDR2 SNEGSKA come from the germline V gene (reference sequence). Deletions cut 5 bases from V and 7 bases from J, with 11 bases between.

CDR3: CASSQFLGWGNTGELFF. Here the CDR3 DNA reads TGCGCCAGCAGCCAGTTCCTAGGGTGGGGGAACACCGGGGAGCTGTTTTTT. J is TRBJ2-2 and V is TRBV5-1; no firm D call. The CDR3 totals 17 residues. V gave up 4 bases and J gave up 1 base, with 17 bases separating them. CDR1 and CDR2 (germline): SGHRS, YFSETQ. Together with reference TRBV5-1 and TRBJ2-2, the CDR3 gives the full variable domain: KAGVTQTPRYLIKTRGQQVTLSCSPISGHRSVSWYQQTPGQGLQFLFEYFSETQRNKGNFPGRFSGRQFSNSRSEMNVSTLELGDSALYLCASSQFLGWGNTGELFFGEGSRLTVL.

V and J are TRBV29-1 and TRBJ2-3, with 10 bases identical to TRBD1. Germline CDR1 is SQVTM and CDR2 is ANQGSEA. CDR3 length: 14 residues. CDR3 bases: TGCAGAGTGGGGGGGGACAGGGGTCCAGATACGCAGTATTTT. Its protein is CRVGGDRGPDTQYF.

CDR3 sequence reads: CSAKGDRTYNEQFF. DNA for the CDR3: TGCAGTGCTAAGGGGGACAGGACGTACAATGAGCAGTTCTTC. The chain combines TRBV20-1 with TRBJ2-1, with 8 bases identical to TRBD1. Unmatched junction bases numbered 6, after V lost 4 bases and J lost 4 bases. Germline V gene lookup returns CDR1 DFQATT and CDR2 SNEGSKA (reference sequence). This CDR3 comprises 14 residues.

This clonotype was recorded a few times. The CDR3: CASGSSGWNTEAFF. In DNA, the CDR3 is TGTGCCAGCGGATCCTCAGGCTGGAACACTGAAGCTTTCTTT. The V gene is TRBV27, the J gene TRBJ1-1; D gene ambiguous. This CDR3 spans 14 amino acids. The germline V and J ends were trimmed by 8 bases and 1 base, with 14 bases remaining between them. Germline V gene lookup returns CDR1 MNHEY and CDR2 SMNVEV (reference sequence).

This clonotype was recorded a few times. The gene calls are TRBV6-5 and TRBJ2-7, with 8 positions matching TRBD2. Germline V gene lookup returns CDR1 MNHEY and CDR2 SVGAGI. The CDR3 has 16 amino acids. The junction had 10 bases not matched to a gene; V was cut back by 4 bases and J by 2 bases. In DNA, the CDR3 is TGTGCCAGCAGTTTCGGAGCACGGGGGGGAACCTACGAGCAGTACTTC. Protein: CASSFGARGGTYEQYF.

The V and J genes are TRBV5-1 and TRBJ1-1; D not certain. The CDR3 runs to 15 residues. V was pared by 0 bases and J by 4 bases, with 13 bases between. Looked up from germline, CDR1 is SGHRS and CDR2 is YFSETQ. CDR3 sequence reads: CASSLGAGSSTEAFF. The CDR3 nucleotides are TGCGCCAGCAGCTTGGGGGCTGGGAGCTCCACTGAAGCTTTCTTT.